This TCR beta chain stems from a study of shared clonotypes between healthy human individuals. Original methodology: ImmunoSEQ yielded junction-only sequences lacking quality scores, so filtering differed. The method was immunoSEQ multiplex PCR; TCRdb's version includes in-frame clones alone and lacks a portion of them. V, J and clone size are those of that table, while D and trimming were read from the DNA. The top ten hold about 1.5% of the sample, which has nearly 1,000,000 clones, 60% to 85% seen once. Nashville, Tennessee was home to all donors, who were Caucasian adults. The ends were cut back, 4 bases at V and 2 bases at J, with 10 bases in the middle. The length of the CDR3 is 14 residues. Germline V gives CDR1 MNHNY, CDR2 SVGAGI (reference sequence).

V and J are TRBV6-6 and TRBJ2-3; D perhaps matches TRBD2 (6 bases). The TCR originated in a man younger than 35 in good health. The material sequenced was memory CD4+ T cells sorted from blood. Subset: CD45RA-negative fraction. The CDR3, as DNA: TGTGCCAGCAGTTCTGGCGGGATCACAGATACGCAGTATTTT. This translates into CASSSGGITDTQYF.